This TCR beta chain is from a study of T cells in tuberculosis (dated by TCRdb to 2017 to 2018). Context from the whole study: To characterize T cells specific for the mycobacterial lipid antigen glucose monomycolate (GMM), the study used CD1B tetramers together with high-throughput TCR immunosequencing. Points the paper makes about the study in general: T cells that bind the CD1B-GMM tetramer with low affinity may have been missed by the stringent sort gate.

This clone turned up a few times. No clone much larger than this one lies a single base away; base qualities are absent. Thawed, overnight-rested PBMC were stained with GMM-loaded CD1B tetramer, a Live/Dead dye and anti-CD3, then sorted on a FACS Aria II. C32 glucose monomycolate purified from Rhodococcus equi was loaded onto CD1B tetramers. Before cryopreservation, the PBMC later used for tetramer sorting had been depleted of CD14-expressing monocytes as part of a separate study. From each donor, roughly 100,000 tetramer-negative cells were also sorted and analyzed side by side with the tetramer-positive cells. Antigen-specific T cells were sorted from several healthy South African adults using GMM-loaded CD1B tetramers. TCR-alpha and TCR-beta chains were sequenced unpaired, so chain pairing information was not available. TCR libraries were generated with the immunoSEQ multiplex PCR assay, using TCR-beta and/or TCR-alpha/delta assays for each sample. The amplified TCR libraries were sequenced on the Illumina high-throughput platform. The authors' pipeline ran thus. Clustering and dimensionality reduction relied on pairwise TCRdist distances among GMM-specific receptors from T cells that were either sorted ex vivo or expanded in vitro. Sequence motifs, defined by gene usage and CDR3 content, were tested for enrichment in tetramer-positive compared with tetramer-negative populations. The clones in this table, taken by TCRdb from immuneACCESS, are in-frame only. Not every clone is retained; where verified, under half of the shortfall comes from an unresolved V gene, and the cause of the rest is unknown. The V and J calls and the clone size are those of that table, but D and trimming were determined from the DNA. In this sample the table shows around 60,000 clones, 81% of which occur a single time. Around 13% of the sample rests with the top ten.

The CDR3 measures 17 amino acids from cysteine to phenylalanine. The read is trimmed to its CDR3 DNA, 51 bases read in frame from base 1. CDR1 and CDR2 are read off the germline V gene as MGHRA and YSYEKL. V loses 1 base at its end and J loses 1 base; junction bases beyond the gene matches: 9. This TCR was recovered from an adult woman with latent tuberculosis. Recombination linked TRBV4-1 to TRBJ2-7; 8 bases in the junction line up with TRBD1. The source material was CD1b-GMM tetramer-negative cells sorted from PBMCs. Sample cell subset or site, as interpreted from the label and publication: T cells not binding CD1B-GMM tetramer, sorted from same donor. The CDR3 region has the sequence CASSQAGTGLFSYEQYF. The nucleotide sequence reads as follows: TGCGCCAGCAGCCAAGCCGGGACAGGCCTCTTTTCCTACGAGCAGTACTTC.